This entry is about one T cell receptor beta chain. Arm-PCR of CDR3 regions and iRepertoire HTBI primers were used to build TCR beta libraries. TCRdb processed the multiplex PCR reads anew with MiXCR; each CDR3 protein has one entry. The sample contains 550,000 or so distinct CDR3 sequences, about 12% of which appear only once. This sample was included in a study of regulatory T cells in long-lasting Graves disease. Stated time point: newly diagnosed GD, antithyroid drugs for less than 3 months. TCR sequences were obtained from RNA taken from PBMCs. It was an endocrinology department in Xi'an, China, that provided the patients. These sequences were also reported in another study, on T cells in Graves' hyperthyroidism and ophthalmopathy.

This TCR derives from a woman in her twenties or thirties with Graves disease. The input for sequencing was peripheral blood mononuclear cells (PBMCs), taken at new diagnosis, from a patient treated with antithyroid drugs.

The CDR3 loop is CASREDGGGITDTQYF. The CDR3 DNA follows: TGCGCCAGCAGGGAAGATGGGGGGGGGATCACAGATACGCAGTATTTT. The chain combines TRBV10-2 with TRBJ2-3, with 7 bases aligning to TRBD2. This CDR3 comprises 16 residues. Unmatched junction bases numbered 11, after V lost 6 bases and J lost 2 bases. The germline V gene encodes CDR1 WSHSY and CDR2 SAAADI.